This T cell receptor (beta chain) originates from a study of cytomegalovirus exposure and HLA in healthy donors. The primer mix had 60 Vbeta and 13 Jbeta primers. Method: immunoSEQ multiplex PCR; TCRdb's copy keeps in-frame clones and lacks some. The sample includes a few hundred thousand clones, about four fifths of them seen just once. Trimming stripped 5 bases from V and 0 bases from J, with 14 bases between. The germline V gene encodes CDR1 SEHNR and CDR2 FQNEAQ (reference sequence). The CDR3 extends over 16 amino acids. Healthy donors of bone marrow made up the group. This clonotype was sampled from a woman aged 40 to 49 in good health and CMV-seropositive. V and J are TRBV7-9 and TRBJ2-1, with D maybe TRBD2 (5 bases). The specimen was PBMCs. The CDR3 is CASSPIATSSYNEQFF. CDR3 DNA: TGTGCCAGCAGCCCAATTGCTACTAGCTCCTACAATGAGCAGTTCTTC.